The subject of this entry is one T cell receptor beta chain. Its antigen remains unknown. Every sample had some 100,000 of its TCR templates assayed. The repertoire was sequenced with immunoSEQ multiplex PCR; TCRdb's copy has only in-frame clones and lacks some. This table holds roughly 100,000 clones, 93% found once. This entry is derived from a study of siplizumab effects on memory and regulatory T cells. Trimming stripped 0 bases from V and 5 bases from J, with 13 bases between. This CDR3 comprises 15 residues. Germline CDR1 is LGHNA and CDR2 is YSLEER. Findings and limits, study-wide: Among mappable alloreactive CD4+ clones, the Treg-derived fraction averaged approximately 70% with siplizumab versus 25% to 30% in controls. The suppressive capacity of proliferating Tregs from siplizumab cultures remained unconfirmed.

The sample comprised CD4+ T cells sorted from blood. The origin of this receptor is a human donor in good health. J is TRBJ2-5 and V is TRBV4-3; D ambiguous. CDR3 region: CASSQDLGLTETQYF. As DNA, the CDR3 is TGCGCCAGCAGCCAAGATTTGGGGTTAACGGAGACCCAGTACTTC.